The rows below give T cell receptor beta chains drawn from one sample of a study of blood T cell repertoires in COVID-19. Data came from immunoSEQ multiplex PCR; TCRdb stores just in-frame clones and leaves some out. Of about 100,000 clones in the sample, around 90% are singletons; the top ten hold 4% to 6%. The sample was peripheral blood. These TCRs come from a man in his forties or fifties with active or convalescent COVID-19. Both conserved end residues are part of each CDR3. The D gene is left open where the match is weak. Clone size is shown for a subset of rows, as once, few, many or a class of expanded clone.

j_gene: TRBJ2-2; abundance: .; d_gene: .; v_gene: TRBV5-1; CDR3aa: CASSLAQGSANTGELFF; CDR3nt: TGCGCCAGCAGCTTAGCACAGGGATCGGCGAACACCGGGGAGCTGTTTTTT
j_gene: TRBJ2-1; abundance: .; d_gene: .; v_gene: TRBV12-2; CDR3aa: CASRLVVAKQRDEQFF; CDR3nt: TGTGCAAGTCGCTTAGTCGTCGCGAAACAGAGGGATGAGCAGTTCTTC
j_gene: TRBJ2-3; abundance: .; d_gene: .; v_gene: TRBV5-1; CDR3aa: CASSLSQGGDTQYF; CDR3nt: TGCGCCAGCAGCTTGTCTCAGGGTGGAGATACGCAGTATTTT
j_gene: TRBJ2-5; abundance: .; d_gene: .; v_gene: TRBV19; CDR3aa: CASSMRLQETQYF; CDR3nt: TGTGCCAGTAGTATGAGGCTCCAAGAGACCCAGTACTTC
j_gene: TRBJ1-2; abundance: .; d_gene: TRBD1; v_gene: TRBV19; CDR3aa: CASSAYRGTNYGYTF; CDR3nt: TGTGCCAGTAGTGCATACAGGGGGACCAACTATGGCTACACCTTC
j_gene: TRBJ2-3; abundance: once; d_gene: TRBD2; v_gene: TRBV7-3; CDR3aa: CASSFSPGGDTQYF; CDR3nt: TGTGCCAGCAGCTTTTCCCCCGGGGGGGATACGCAGTATTTT
j_gene: TRBJ2-7; abundance: .; d_gene: .; v_gene: TRBV9; CDR3aa: CASSVGPASQEQYF; CDR3nt: TGTGCCAGCAGCGTGGGGCCGGCTAGTCAAGAGCAGTACTTC
j_gene: TRBJ1-3; abundance: .; d_gene: .; v_gene: TRBV9; CDR3aa: CASSGSGNTIYF; CDR3nt: TGTGCCAGCAGCGGGTCGGGGAACACCATATATTTT
j_gene: TRBJ2-7; abundance: .; d_gene: .; v_gene: TRBV7-2; CDR3aa: CASSLNLGGLGEQYF; CDR3nt: TGTGCCAGCAGCTTAAATTTGGGGGGGCTCGGGGAGCAGTACTTC
j_gene: TRBJ2-1; abundance: .; d_gene: .; v_gene: TRBV4-3; CDR3aa: CASSQGDTWAIADNEQFF; CDR3nt: TGCGCCAGCAGCCAAGGGGACACCTGGGCAATTGCAGACAATGAGCAGTTCTTC
j_gene: TRBJ1-1; abundance: few; d_gene: .; v_gene: TRBV18; CDR3aa: CASSLRGSNTEAFF; CDR3nt: TGTGCCAGCTCACTCAGGGGAAGCAACACTGAAGCTTTCTTT
j_gene: TRBJ2-7; abundance: .; d_gene: .; v_gene: TRBV28; CDR3aa: CASSPGGTGYEQYF; CDR3nt: TGTGCCAGCAGCCCGGGGGGCACCGGCTACGAGCAGTACTTC
j_gene: TRBJ2-1; abundance: .; d_gene: TRBD1; v_gene: TRBV7-2; CDR3aa: CASSSSGTGRGEQFF; CDR3nt: TGTGCCAGCAGCTCGTCCGGGACAGGCCGGGGTGAGCAGTTCTTC
j_gene: TRBJ1-5; abundance: .; d_gene: TRBD1; v_gene: TRBV30; CDR3aa: CAWSETGGNQPQHF; CDR3nt: TGTGCCTGGAGTGAAACAGGGGGTAATCAGCCCCAGCATTTT
j_gene: TRBJ1-1; abundance: .; d_gene: .; v_gene: TRBV28; CDR3aa: CASIPPGGMNTEAFF; CDR3nt: TGTGCCAGCATCCCCCCGGGGGGGATGAACACTGAAGCTTTCTTT
j_gene: TRBJ2-2; abundance: .; d_gene: TRBD2; v_gene: TRBV15; CDR3aa: CATTPGLAGGVEELFF; CDR3nt: TGTGCCACCACCCCGGGACTAGCGGGAGGAGTAGAAGAGCTGTTTTTT
j_gene: TRBJ1-2; abundance: .; d_gene: TRBD1; v_gene: TRBV15; CDR3aa: CATSPRQGAQEGYTF; CDR3nt: TGTGCCACCAGCCCTCGACAGGGGGCGCAGGAAGGCTACACCTTC
j_gene: TRBJ2-5; abundance: .; d_gene: TRBD2; v_gene: TRBV10-3; CDR3aa: CAISSSGRQETQYF; CDR3nt: TGTGCCATCAGTTCCAGCGGGAGGCAAGAGACCCAGTACTTC